These 29 T cell receptor beta chains came from one sample sequenced in a study of PD-1 blockade in classical Hodgkin lymphoma. TCRdb's table, derived via immunoSEQ multiplex PCR, lists solely in-frame clones and lacks some. Of approximately 59,000 clones in the sample, 80% to 95% were seen once. Every patient relapsed after autologous stem cell transplantation, and brentuximab vedotin exposure varied. The sequences come from peripheral blood mononuclear cells (PBMCs), collected before the second cycle of nivolumab. These receptors were collected from a human donor with classical Hodgkin lymphoma.

The CDR3 protein is CASSYSPEANYGYTF. For the CDR3, the DNA is TGTGCCAGCAGTTACTCACCTGAAGCTAACTATGGCTACACCTTC. The rearrangement links TRBV6-6 to TRBJ1-2; D remains unclear. The CDR3 loop spans 15 amino acids. Germline-derived CDR1 and CDR2 are MNHNY and SVGAGI (reference sequence). V was clipped by 0 bases and J by 0 bases, with 8 bases between them.

This clone showed up just a few times. The rearrangement uses TRBV4-3 and TRBJ2-3; either TRBD1 or TRBD2 may supply D (5 bases each). In germline, CDR1 is LGHNA, CDR2 YSLEER. The CDR3 runs 14 residues. Trimming removed 5 bases from V and 1 base from J, with 10 bases in between. This CDR3 reads CASSARDRTDTQYF. The DNA of the CDR3 is TGCGCCAGCAGCGCCCGGGACCGCACAGATACGCAGTATTTT.

V and J are TRBV7-8 and TRBJ1-2; the match to TRBD1 covers 7 bases. Germline V CDR1 and CDR2: SGHVS, FQNEAQ. The CDR3 sequence is 15 residues long. The junction had 8 bases not matched to a gene; V was cut back by 3 bases and J by 4 bases. The CDR3 DNA follows: TGTGCCAGCAGCTTGGGACAGCCCCCATTCTATGGCTACACCTTC. Amino acid sequence: CASSLGQPPFYGYTF. Based on the CDR3 plus reference TRBV7-8 and TRBJ1-2, the full variable domain is GAGVSQSPRYKVAKRGQDVALRCDPISGHVSLFWYQQALGQGPEFLTYFQNEAQLDKSGLPSDRFFAERPEGSVSTLKIQRTQQEDSAVYLCASSLGQPPFYGYTFGSGTRLTVV.

The chain couples TRBV21-1 to TRBJ1-1; the DNA was not compared with TRBD1, the D call given in the table. TRBV21-1 is deemed a pseudogene. The length of the CDR3 is 19 residues. The CDR3 sequence is CASRPDTRDKGYKNTEAFF. Here the CDR3 DNA reads TGTGCCAGCAGACCCGATACGAGGGACAAGGGTTACAAGAACACTGAAGCTTTCTTT.

CDR3 residues: CVRGPTRGEQYF. CDR3 nucleotide sequence: TGTGTCAGGGGACCAACCCGGGGCGAGCAGTACTTC. The J gene is TRBJ2-7, the V gene TRBV2, with D possibly TRBD1 on 6 matching bases. Germline V gene lookup returns CDR1 SNHLY and CDR2 FYNNEI. This CDR3 comprises 12 residues. Combining the CDR3 with reference TRBV2 and TRBJ2-7 gives the whole variable domain EPEVTQTPSHQVTQMGQEVILRCVPISNHLYFYWYRQILGQKVEFLVSFYNNEISEKSEIFDDQFSVERPDGSNFTLKIRSTKLEDSAMYFCVRGPTRGEQYFGPGTRLTVT.

The rearrangement links TRBV27 to TRBJ2-7, with D perhaps TRBD1 or TRBD2 (6 bases each). Germline V gene sequence: CDR1 MNHEY, CDR2 SMNVEV (reference sequence). This CDR3 comprises 16 residues. Trimming shortened V by 8 bases and J by 0 bases, and 20 bases separated the two germline ends. This chain's CDR3 is CASSEGPGALSYEQYF. The CDR3 DNA is TGTGCCAGCTCGGAGGGTCCGGGGGCTCTCTCCTACGAGCAGTACTTC.

This chain links TRBV5-1 with TRBJ2-5, with D tentatively TRBD2 (5 bases). This CDR3 contains 13 residues. Trimming cost V 4 bases and J 5 bases, with 12 bases left between them. Per germline, CDR1 SGHRS and CDR2 YFSETQ. The CDR3 sequence: CASSRSREETQYF. The CDR3 coding sequence is TGCGCCAGCAGCCGAAGTAGGGAGGAGACCCAGTACTTC.

The V call is TRBV5-6, the J call TRBJ2-5, with D perhaps matching TRBD2 (6 bases). Germline CDR1 is SGHDT and CDR2 is YYEEEE. The CDR3 sequence is 14 residues long. V was pared by 3 bases and J by 5 bases, with 14 bases between. The CDR3 protein is CASSSQTGVETQYF. The CDR3 DNA follows: TGTGCCAGCAGCTCACAAACGGGGGTTGAGACCCAGTACTTC.

The chain links TRBV5-4 to TRBJ2-1, with D unclear. The germline V and J ends were trimmed by 0 bases and 4 bases, with 2 bases remaining between them. The CDR3 has 12 residues. Per the germline V gene, CDR1 is SGHNT and CDR2 is YYREEE (reference sequence). In DNA form, the CDR3 reads TGTGCCAGCAGCTTGGAATACAATGAGCAGTTCTTC. Encoded protein: CASSLEYNEQFF.

The chain recombines TRBV5-1 with TRBJ2-5; maybe TRBD2 (7 bases). The CDR3 has 14 amino acids. V was cut by 4 bases and J by 5 bases, with 15 bases left in between. Per the germline V gene, CDR1 is SGHRS and CDR2 is YFSETQ. CDR3 nucleotides: TGCGCCAGCAGCGCCCGGGGGGCAGGTGAGACCCAGTACTTC. It specifies CASSARGAGETQYF.

The sample holds one count of this clone. This sequence joins TRBV7-3 and TRBJ2-6; D gene ambiguous. CDR3 size: 17 residues. V was pared by 0 bases and J by 0 bases, with 9 bases between. The V gene's germline CDR1 is SGHTA and CDR2 FQGTGA. CDR3 bases: TGTGCCAGCAGCTTAACGGCCTCAGACTCTGGGGCCAACGTCCTGACTTTC. Translation: CASSLTASDSGANVLTF.

The chain employs TRBV19 and TRBJ2-6; the D is unclear. The CDR3 runs 14 residues. Germline values: CDR1 LNHDA, CDR2 SQIVND (reference sequence). V was shortened by 5 bases and J by 3 bases, with 8 bases between the two germline ends. This chain's CDR3 is CASSASGGANVLTF. CDR3 bases: TGTGCCAGTAGTGCGTCGGGTGGGGCCAACGTCCTGACTTTC.

The J gene is TRBJ2-3, the V gene TRBV11-2, with unresolved D. V lost 0 bases and J 3 bases, leaving 16 bases between the germline ends. CDR1 and CDR2 from the germline V gene are SGHAT and FQNNGV. The CDR3 extends over 17 amino acids. The CDR3 DNA sequence: TGTGCCAGCAGCTTAGACGGCCGCTCCTCGAGAACAGATACGCAGTATTTT. Its protein product is CASSLDGRSSRTDTQYF.

The chain recombines TRBV9 with TRBJ2-5; D possibly uses TRBD1 or TRBD2 (5 bases each). Trimming pared 2 bases from V and 5 bases from J, leaving 10 bases between. The CDR3 has 13 amino acids. Germline assignment: CDR1 SGDLS and CDR2 YYNGEE. The CDR3 spells CASSVEGRETQYF. The CDR3 region has the DNA TGTGCCAGCAGCGTCGAGGGGCGGGAGACCCAGTACTTC.

The J gene is TRBJ2-1, the V gene TRBV6-1; 9 bases fit TRBD1. CDR1 and CDR2 (germline): MNHNS, SASEGT. V lost 7 bases and J lost 7; bases outside the gene matches: 8. The CDR3 covers 14 residues. The CDR3 region is CASTDRGLTNEQFF. The CDR3 DNA follows: TGTGCCAGCACCGACAGGGGGTTGACAAATGAGCAGTTCTTC.

V is TRBV27 and J is TRBJ2-3; 7 bases are shared with TRBD1. Germline V lookup: CDR1 MNHEY, CDR2 SMNVEV (reference sequence). J lost 4 bases, V lost 7 bases, and 2 bases had no gene match. The CDR3 is made up of 12 amino acids. CDR3 DNA sequence: TGTGCCAGCATTCAGGGGGCAGATACGCAGTATTTT. It translates to CASIQGADTQYF.

The rearrangement uses TRBV9 and TRBJ2-7; 11 positions agree with TRBD1. This CDR3 has 17 amino acids. Germline trimming cut 3 bases from V and 7 bases from J; bases unmatched to any gene: 15. Germline lookup yields CDR1 SGDLS and CDR2 YYNGEE. The CDR3 here is CASSASRDRGKIGEQYF. The DNA for the CDR3 is TGTGCCAGCAGCGCGTCCCGGGACAGGGGGAAAATAGGGGAGCAGTACTTC.

The chain combines TRBV7-9 with TRBJ2-3, with 10 bases that match TRBD2. The CDR3 length is 15 residues. CDR1 is SEHNR, CDR2 FQNEAQ, per germline (reference sequence). After removal of 5 bases from V and 4 bases from J, the junction contained 6 bases not matched to a gene. The CDR3 region has the DNA TGTGCCAGCAGCCATAGCGGGGGGCCCCCAGATACGCAGTATTTT. Translation: CASSHSGGPPDTQYF.

The V call is TRBV9, the J call TRBJ2-5; D not certain. V was clipped by 0 bases and J by 2 bases, with 17 bases between them. Germline CDR1 SGDLS, CDR2 YYNGEE. This CDR3 is built from 17 residues. DNA for the CDR3: TGTGCCAGCAGCGTAGATGAATCGGGTTGGGGACAAGAGACCCAGTACTTC. Encoded protein: CASSVDESGWGQETQYF.

The CDR3 is CASAGRGREKLFF. The DNA of the CDR3 is TGTGCCAGCGCCGGCAGGGGGCGCGAAAAACTGTTTTTT. The chain couples TRBV7-6 to TRBJ1-4; 8 bases align to TRBD1. Trimming cost V 8 bases and J 8 bases; bases outside gene matches: 7. The CDR3 has 13 amino acids. Germline V gene sequence: CDR1 SGHVS, CDR2 FNYEAQ.

The chain uses TRBV28 and TRBJ1-1, with TRBD1 identical over 7 bases. The V segment lost 6 bases and the J segment 0 bases; nucleotides outside the gene matches: 4. The CDR3 length is 14 residues. Germline V gene lookup returns CDR1 MDHEN and CDR2 SYDVKM. In DNA, the CDR3 is TGTGCCAGCAGAACAGGGGACCTGAACACTGAAGCTTTCTTT. It translates to CASRTGDLNTEAFF. The variable domain in full, with the rest retrieved from reference TRBV28 and TRBJ1-1, is DVKVTQSSRYLVKRTGEKVFLECVQDMDHENMFWYRQDPGLGLRLIYFSYDVKMKEKGDIPEGYSVSREKKERFSLILESASTNQTSMYLCASRTGDLNTEAFFGQGTRLTVV.

This clone is categorized as medium-sized. The chain carries TRBV2 and TRBJ2-7; TRBD1 agrees at 10 bases. The trim removed 8 bases at V and 3 bases at J, leaving 7 bases unmatched. There are 14 residues in the CDR3. Germline loops: CDR1 SNHLY, CDR2 FYNNEI. The CDR3 loop reads CASETGTGDYEQYF. The CDR3 bases are TGTGCCAGCGAAACCGGGACAGGGGACTACGAGCAGTACTTC.

This chain joins TRBV15 and TRBJ1-6, with unresolved D. The CDR3 extends over 15 amino acids. The V and J ends lost 0 bases and 5 bases respectively, with 8 bases between them. The germline gives CDR1 LNHNV, CDR2 YYDKDF (reference sequence). The CDR3 DNA is TGTGCCACCAGCAGAGAACGTTGGGATAATTCACCCCTCCACTTT. It encodes CATSRERWDNSPLHF.

The chain is built from TRBV11-3 and TRBJ2-1, with a possible D match to TRBD2 (5 bases). The CDR3 extends over 14 amino acids. CDR1 and CDR2 (germline): SGHNT, YENEEA. Trimming shortened V by 5 bases and J by 6 bases, and 14 bases separated the two germline ends. This CDR3 reads CASSPGGSTNEQFF. The CDR3 coding sequence is TGTGCCAGCAGCCCGGGCGGGTCCACCAATGAGCAGTTCTTC.

The chain links TRBV6-5 to TRBJ2-7; the match to TRBD1 covers 9 bases. V lost 2 bases and J lost 2; bases outside the gene matches: 4. The CDR3 contains 15 residues. Germline-derived CDR1 and CDR2 are MNHEY and SVGAGI. The chain's CDR3 is CASSYAGTGPYEQYF. CDR3 coding DNA: TGTGCCAGCAGTTACGCCGGGACAGGGCCCTACGAGCAGTACTTC.

The chain couples TRBV7-2 to TRBJ2-3, with 11 bases that match TRBD2. With V trimmed by 4 bases and J by 0 bases, 3 bases remained unmatched. CDR3 size: 16 residues. Per germline, CDR1 SGHTA and CDR2 FQGNSA. CDR3 DNA: TGTGCCAGCAGCTCGGGACTAGCGGTTAGCACAGATACGCAGTATTTT. Protein sequence: CASSSGLAVSTDTQYF. Looking up the rest from reference TRBV7-2 and TRBJ2-3 gives the full variable domain: GAGVSQSPSNKVTEKGKDVELRCDPISGHTALYWYRQSLGQGLEFLIYFQGNSAPDKSGLPSDRFSAERTGGSVSTLTIQRTQQEDSAVYLCASSSGLAVSTDTQYFGPGTRLTVL.

The chain uses TRBV9 and TRBJ2-7, with TRBD2 identical over 12 bases. Germline-derived CDR1 and CDR2 are SGDLS and YYNGEE. V lost 2 bases, J lost 1 base, and 4 bases stayed unmatched. The CDR3 sequence is 16 residues long. CDR3 loop: CASSVHGLAGSYEQYF. CDR3 nucleotides: TGTGCCAGCAGCGTGCATGGACTAGCGGGATCCTACGAGCAGTACTTC.

The V call is TRBV28, the J call TRBJ1-2; possible D gene TRBD1, 5 bases. The CDR3 length is 15 residues. V lost 1 base, J lost 5 bases, and 14 bases lay in between. CDR1 is MDHEN, CDR2 SYDVKM, per germline. The CDR3 coding sequence is TGTGCCAGCAGTTTATCGTCAGGGACTGATTATGGCTACACCTTC. It translates to CASSLSSGTDYGYTF.

The V call is TRBV4-1, the J call TRBJ1-5; D is uncertain. The germline V gene encodes CDR1 MGHRA and CDR2 YSYEKL. This CDR3 has 16 amino acids. V lost 2 bases and J 4 bases, leaving 15 bases between the germline ends. CDR3 bases: TGCGCCAGCAGCCAACCGGGTCCTGCTGAAAATCAGCCCCAGCATTTT. This codes for CASSQPGPAENQPQHF.